These T cell receptor beta chains were read from a single sample in a study of blood T cell repertoires in COVID-19. Data came from immunoSEQ multiplex PCR; TCRdb stores just in-frame clones and leaves some out. Of some 330,000 clones in the sample, 88% were seen once. The sequencing sample was made of peripheral blood. Receptors were obtained from a woman in her fifties or sixties with active or convalescent COVID-19. CDR3s include the opening cysteine and the closing phenylalanine or tryptophan. The order of the fields is clone size, J gene, D gene, V gene, CDR3 DNA, CDR3 protein. The D gene is left open where the match is weak. Size tells how often a clone was seen (once, few, many) or the class of an expanded clone, and some rows leave it out.

>NA|TRBJ2-7|TRBD2|TRBV24-1
TGTGCCACCCCCAGACCGGGACTAGCGAGCGAGCAGTACTTC
CATPRPGLASEQYF
>NA|TRBJ1-3|NA|TRBV21-1
NA
CASSNTQVGPGNTIYF
>NA|TRBJ2-1|NA|TRBV11-2
TGTGCCAGCAGCTCCATTTCTGGGGGCGTCTACAATGAGCAGTTCTTC
CASSSISGGVYNEQFF
>NA|TRBJ1-4|NA|TRBV5-1
TGCGCCAGTTCTACGGGGAACTCTAATGAAAAACTGTTTTTT
CASSTGNSNEKLFF
>NA|TRBJ1-2|TRBD1|TRBV5-8
TGTGCCAGCAGCCTGTACAGGGGAGAGGATGGCTACACCTTC
CASSLYRGEDGYTF
>NA|TRBJ1-2|TRBD1|TRBV30
TGTGCCTGGAGTAACAGGGGGGAGGATGGCTACACCTTC
CAWSNRGEDGYTF
>NA|TRBJ1-2|NA|TRBV5-6
TGTGCCAGCAGCGGACGGACAGTCTCTAGCTATGGCTACACCTTC
CASSGRTVSSYGYTF
>NA|TRBJ1-2|TRBD1|TRBV2
TGTGCCACCGACAGGGAAGGATATGGCTACACCTTC
CATDREGYGYTF
>NA|TRBJ2-7|NA|TRBV5-1
TGCGCCAGCAATGGGAGACGACCCTACGAGCAGTACTTC
CASNGRRPYEQYF
>NA|TRBJ1-1|NA|TRBV11-2
TGTGCCAGCAGCATCAGGGAAATGTCAAACACTGAAGCTTTCTTT
CASSIREMSNTEAFF
>NA|TRBJ2-7|TRBD2|TRBV29-1
TGCAGCGCTAAGACTAGCGGGAGCTCCTACGAGCAGTACTTC
CSAKTSGSSYEQYF
>few|TRBJ1-2|NA|TRBV2
TGTGCCAGCAGGTTTCAGGAGCAGGGCGGCTACACCTTC
CASRFQEQGGYTF
>once|TRBJ2-2|TRBD1|TRBV4-3
TGCGCCAGCAGCCAAGAACGGGACAGGGGGACCGGGGAGCTGTTTTTT
CASSQERDRGTGELFF
>NA|TRBJ2-1|TRBD2|TRBV29-1
TGCAGCGTTGAAGAAGCGGGAGTGAACTGGTTCAATGAGCAGTTCTTC
CSVEEAGVNWFNEQFF
>NA|TRBJ2-2|TRBD1|TRBV2
TGTGCCAGCAGTTGGACAGGGGGCCCCGGGGAGCTGTTTTTT
CASSWTGGPGELFF
>NA|TRBJ1-2|TRBD1|TRBV5-1
TGCGCCAGCAGCTTGGACAGGGGGATCGGTGGCTACACCTTC
CASSLDRGIGGYTF
>NA|TRBJ1-1|TRBD1|TRBV6-1
TGTGCCAGCAGTGAATGGGACAGGGGGAACACTGAAGCTTTCTTT
CASSEWDRGNTEAFF
>NA|TRBJ1-1|NA|TRBV30
TGTGCCTGGAAGGCCCTGGGGCGGAGCAACACTGAAGCTTTCTTT
CAWKALGRSNTEAFF
>NA|TRBJ1-1|NA|TRBV19
TGTGCCAGCAACCCTCCTGACAGGCACACTGAAGCTTTCTTT
CASNPPDRHTEAFF
>NA|TRBJ1-2|NA|TRBV10-3
TGTGCCATCAGACAGGACACCCCCCAACTGAGTGGCTACACCTTC
CAIRQDTPQLSGYTF
>NA|TRBJ1-1|TRBD1|TRBV27
TGTGCCAGCATGCAAGGAGGGGGCTTACGCACTGAAGCTTTCTTT
CASMQGGGLRTEAFF
>NA|TRBJ2-7|NA|TRBV4-1
TGCGCCAGCAGCCACCTGGTGCTGGGAGACTACGAGCAGTACTTC
CASSHLVLGDYEQYF
>few|TRBJ2-7|NA|TRBV27
TGTGCCAGCAGTTTATCTACCCGACTAGGTGGCGAGCAGTACTTC
CASSLSTRLGGEQYF
>NA|TRBJ2-5|TRBD2|TRBV7-9
TGTGCCAGCACCCTAGCGCGGGGGGATAGCATTGAGACCCAGTACTTC
CASTLARGDSIETQYF
>once|TRBJ1-5|NA|TRBV28
TGTGCCAGCAGTTTAATTACAGGCCAGCCCCAGCATTTT
CASSLITGQPQHF